The clone carrying this TCR beta chain has only a few counts. Its antigen is not identified. TCRdb fed the 5' RACE reads into MiXCR, producing one record per CDR3 protein. The sample lists a few hundred thousand distinct CDR3 sequences; 7% to 9.5% were seen once. The data are from a study of identical twins. General study findings and limits: Out-of-frame alpha sequences common to twins were enriched for low generation probability.

The clonotype comes from a woman aged 45-65 years in good health. The sequenced sample consisted of naive T cells sorted from blood.

The CDR3 is CASSRKTGIAEAFF. In nucleotides, the CDR3 is TGTGCCAGCAGCCGAAAGACAGGGATAGCTGAAGCTTTCTTT. The V and J genes are TRBV3-1 and TRBJ1-1; 7 nucleotides line up with TRBD1. V shed 4 bases and J 6 bases; nucleotides not matched to a gene: 8. The CDR3 is made up of 14 amino acids. The germline CDR1 and CDR2 sequences are LGHDT and YNNKEL (reference sequence).